This T cell receptor beta chain emerged from a study of blood T cell repertoires in COVID-19. Study-level background: Sources were T cells, B-cell-depleted T cells, or PBMCs; the material itself was cDNA or gDNA.

In terms of age and location, participants ranged from about 18 to 89 years and lived in approximately 26 US areas. Recovered participants had two consecutive negative NP/OP PCR tests, healthcare professional clearance, or symptom resolution. Some clones are missing from TCRdb's copy, which holds only in-frame ones; the method was immunoSEQ multiplex PCR. This sample has about 140,000 clones, with approximately 87% found just once. Trimming took 1 base from V and 3 from J, leaving 7 bases between them. The CDR3 is made up of 14 amino acids. The germline gives CDR1 SGDLS, CDR2 YYNGEE. The clonotype originates from a man aged 60 to 75 who had recovered from COVID-19. The specimen was PBMCs or T cells enriched from blood (not recorded which). This chain uses TRBV9 with TRBJ2-2; tentatively, D is TRBD1 (5 bases). CDR3 coding DNA: TGTGCCAGCAGCGTACAGGGTTACACCGGGGAGCTGTTTTTT. It specifies CASSVQGYTGELFF. The full variable domain, its missing parts supplied by reference TRBV9 and TRBJ2-2, is DSGVTQTPKHLITATGQRVTLRCSPRSGDLSVYWYQQSLDQGLQFLIQYYNGEERAKGNILERFSAQQFPDLHSELNLSSLELGDSALYFCASSVQGYTGELFFGEGSRLTVL.